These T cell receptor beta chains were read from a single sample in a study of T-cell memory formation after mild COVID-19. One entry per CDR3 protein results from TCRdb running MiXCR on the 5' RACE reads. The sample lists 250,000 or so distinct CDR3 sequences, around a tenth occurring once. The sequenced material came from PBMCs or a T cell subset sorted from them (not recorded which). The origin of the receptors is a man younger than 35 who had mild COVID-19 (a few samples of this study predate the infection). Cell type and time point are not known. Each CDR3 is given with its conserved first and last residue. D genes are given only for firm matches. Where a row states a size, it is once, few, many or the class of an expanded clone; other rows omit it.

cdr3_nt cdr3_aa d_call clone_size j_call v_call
TGCAGTGCTAGAGTAGCCGCCGGGACCGATGGCTACACCTTC CSARVAAGTDGYTF NA NA TRBJ1-2 TRBV20-1
TGTGCCAGCAGCTCCAGGGGGGGAAGCCAAGAGACCCAGTACTTC CASSSRGGSQETQYF NA NA TRBJ2-5 TRBV28
TGTGCCAGCAGCTTAGTAGCGGGGGGAAAGACCCAGTACTTC CASSLVAGGKTQYF TRBD2 NA TRBJ2-5 TRBV7-2
TGTGCCAGCAGCTTAATACAGGGCTTCATGAACACTGAAGCTTTCTTT CASSLIQGFMNTEAFF NA few TRBJ1-1 TRBV7-2
TGTGCCATCAACACTGGGACAGGGAACAATGAGCAGTTCTTC CAINTGTGNNEQFF TRBD1 NA TRBJ2-1 TRBV10-3
TGTGCCTGGAACCCCGGGACGGACAGCACAGATACGCAGTATTTT CAWNPGTDSTDTQYF NA NA TRBJ2-3 TRBV30
TGTGCCAGCAGCTTCATAGCGGGGAACACTGAAGCTTTCTTT CASSFIAGNTEAFF NA NA TRBJ1-1 TRBV11-2
TGTGCCAGCAGCCCCGATTGGGACAGCAGAAATGAAAAACTGTTTTTT CASSPDWDSRNEKLFF TRBD1 few TRBJ1-4 TRBV3-1
TGTGCCAGCAGCTTGGTAGGCTCGAACTACGAGCAGTACTTC CASSLVGSNYEQYF NA many TRBJ2-7 TRBV5-6
TGTGCCAGCAGCAACGAAGCTGGCAATCAGCCCCAGCATTTT CASSNEAGNQPQHF NA few TRBJ1-5 TRBV6-5
TGCGCCAGCAGCTTGGGACAGGGAGAAAAACTGTTTTTT CASSLGQGEKLFF TRBD1 many TRBJ1-4 TRBV5-1
TGTGCCAGCAGTTCAAAAGGGGTGTCGGGTGGCTACACCTTC CASSSKGVSGGYTF NA few TRBJ1-2 TRBV27
TGTGCCAGCAGCTTTAGACAGGAGGTTTCAGCGGGGGAGCTGTTTTTT CASSFRQEVSAGELFF NA few TRBJ2-2 TRBV13
TGTGCCATCAGATGGGGAGATGGCTACACCTTC CAIRWGDGYTF NA NA TRBJ1-2 TRBV10-3
TGTGCCAGCAGCTTAGGGACTAGCGGTCGCACAGATACGCAGTATTTT CASSLGTSGRTDTQYF TRBD2 NA TRBJ2-3 TRBV7-2
TGTGCCAGCAGTTCCCCGGCGAGCCTAGAGACCCAGTACTTC CASSSPASLETQYF NA many TRBJ2-5 TRBV27
TGTGCCAGCAGCTTAAGTTGGCAGGATAAAGCTTTCTTT CASSLSWQDKAFF NA few TRBJ1-1 TRBV11-2
TGTGCCAGCAGTTACTCGATTCTTGGGCGGACCCAGTACTTC CASSYSILGRTQYF NA many TRBJ2-5 TRBV6-5
TGTGCCAGCAGCTTAGGTGCCCTAGGGGTTCTGGACCGCTACGAGCAGTACTTC CASSLGALGVLDRYEQYF NA many TRBJ2-7 TRBV7-8
TGTGCCAGCAGCGGGACAGGGGGCAATCAGCCCCAGCATTTT CASSGTGGNQPQHF TRBD1 NA TRBJ1-5 TRBV2
TGTGCCAGCAGTGCGCCCTCGGTAGATACGCAGTATTTT CASSAPSVDTQYF NA NA TRBJ2-3 TRBV12-3/TRBV12-4
TGTGCCAGCAGTTTCGGAAGGGGGTTCGGAAAACTGTTTTTT CASSFGRGFGKLFF NA few TRBJ1-4 TRBV12-3/TRBV12-4
TGCAGTGCTAGAGATCGTACAGGGGGTTTCTACAATGAGCAGTTCTTC CSARDRTGGFYNEQFF TRBD1 few TRBJ2-1 TRBV20-1
TGTGCCATCAGTGAGTCGGGAGCAGATACGCAGTATTTT CAISESGADTQYF NA many TRBJ2-3 TRBV10-3
TGTGCCAGCAGCTGGGGACAGGGCAACTATGGCTACACCTTC CASSWGQGNYGYTF TRBD1 few TRBJ1-2 TRBV28
TGCGCCAGCAGCTTGGGACAGGGGGGATCCTACAATGAGCAGTTCTTC CASSLGQGGSYNEQFF TRBD1 many TRBJ2-1 TRBV5-1
TGTGCCAGCACTTACCTCAATTATCGCTGGGAGGCCAACGTCCTGACTTTT CASTYLNYRWEANVLTF NA few TRBJ2-6 TRBV7-9
TGTGCCAGCAGCTTAGCGGGCTCACGCGGGTATGGCTACACCTTC CASSLAGSRGYGYTF NA few TRBJ1-2 TRBV7-9
TGCGCCAGCAGTCCGAAAACTAGCGCCTCCTACAATGAGCAGTTCTTC CASSPKTSASYNEQFF TRBD2 many TRBJ2-1 TRBV5-1
TGCAGTGCTAGAAGGGGTACCGAGACCCAGTACTTC CSARRGTETQYF NA few TRBJ2-5 TRBV20-1
TGTGCCAGCAGTTACTTCGGACAACTCCACTTT CASSYFGQLHF NA many TRBJ1-6 TRBV6-5
TGCGCCAGCAGCCAAGTTCCGGGACAGGGGCACTACGAGCAGTACTTC CASSQVPGQGHYEQYF TRBD1 many TRBJ2-7 TRBV4-1
TGCAGCGTCGGAGGACAGGGACAGACCCAGTACTTC CSVGGQGQTQYF TRBD1 NA TRBJ2-5 TRBV29-1
TGTGCCAGCAGTGAATATGTAGGGGAGCTGTTTTTT CASSEYVGELFF NA few TRBJ2-2 TRBV6-1
TGTGCCAGTAGTATTTGGGGCACAGATACGCAGTATTTT CASSIWGTDTQYF NA few TRBJ2-3 TRBV19
TGTGCCAGCAGTTTACAGCGATATAACCCCGGGGAGCTGTTTTTT CASSLQRYNPGELFF NA NA TRBJ2-2 TRBV12-3/TRBV12-4
TGTGCCACCAGTGGGACACCGAGCTATGAGCAGTTCTTC CATSGTPSYEQFF NA NA TRBJ2-1 TRBV24-1
TGTGCCAGCAGTCTGGCTCGGGGGGTGTTTATAACAGATACGCAGTATTTT CASSLARGVFITDTQYF TRBD2 NA TRBJ2-3 TRBV2
TGTGCCAGCAGCCCAGGGGTATACTTCACAGATACGCAGTATTTT CASSPGVYFTDTQYF NA few TRBJ2-3 TRBV7-9
TGCAGTGCGCGGGGACAGGAGAGCTCCTACGAGCAGTACTTC CSARGQESSYEQYF TRBD1 few TRBJ2-7 TRBV20-1
TGCGCCAGCAGCCAAGTGAACACTGAAGCTTTCTTT CASSQVNTEAFF NA NA TRBJ1-1 TRBV4-1
TGCGCCAGCAGCTGGACGGAGGGCGGGACCGGGGAGCTGTTTTTT CASSWTEGGTGELFF NA NA TRBJ2-2 TRBV5-1
TGTGCCAGCAGCGTATACGGAGACAATGAGCAGTTCTTC CASSVYGDNEQFF NA NA TRBJ2-1 TRBV9
TGTGCCAGCAGTGCCCGCCTAGCGGGGGAAGAGACCCAGTACTTC CASSARLAGEETQYF TRBD2 NA TRBJ2-5 TRBV6-2/TRBV6-3
TGTGCCAGTAGTACCGGAGTGGGCAGTGAGCAGTTCTTC CASSTGVGSEQFF NA NA TRBJ2-1 TRBV19